The rows below give T cell receptor beta chains drawn from one sample of a study of blood T cell repertoires in COVID-19. Profiling relied on immunoSEQ multiplex PCR, and the TCRdb table lists in-frame clones only, not all of them. The table records about 410,000 clones, approximately 90% of them present only once. The sequenced sample consisted of peripheral blood. The receptors originated from a woman younger than 45 with active or convalescent COVID-19. Each CDR3 is given with its conserved first and last residue. Fields, in order: J gene, clone size, D gene, V gene, CDR3 protein, CDR3 DNA. D genes are given only for firm matches. The size field is filled for only some rows; it gives once, few, many or a size class.

TRBJ1-4	.	.	TRBV19	CASSSGAANEKLFF	TGTGCCAGTAGTAGCGGGGCGGCTAATGAAAAACTGTTTTTT
TRBJ1-5	few	TRBD1	TRBV4-1	CASSQGQGINQPQHF	TGCGCCAGCAGCCAAGGACAGGGAATCAATCAGCCCCAGCATTTT
TRBJ2-6	.	.	TRBV6-1	CASSVAGQTIWVANVLTF	TGTGCCAGCAGTGTGGCGGGACAGACCATATGGGTGGCCAACGTCCTGACTTTC
TRBJ2-7	.	.	TRBV2	CASRADSDSGEQYF	TGTGCCAGCAGGGCTGATTCGGACTCGGGAGAGCAGTACTTC
TRBJ1-1	.	.	TRBV4-1	CASSQDQGNTEAFF	TGCGCCAGCAGCCAAGATCAGGGGAACACTGAAGCTTTCTTT
TRBJ2-2	.	TRBD2	TRBV7-7	CVSSQGPTSGIGELFF	TGTGTCAGCAGCCAAGGGCCTACTAGCGGGATAGGCGAGCTGTTTTTT
TRBJ1-1	.	.	TRBV30	CACARNTEAFF	TGTGCCTGCGCCAGGAACACTGAAGCTTTCTTT
TRBJ1-1	.	.	TRBV2	CASRSFSGDTEAFF	TGTGCCAGCAGGTCATTCTCGGGGGACACTGAAGCTTTCTTT
TRBJ1-4	.	.	TRBV4-1	CASSQDELTNEKLFF	TGCGCCAGCAGCCAAGATGAACTGACTAATGAAAAACTGTTTTTT
TRBJ1-6	.	.	TRBV7-2	CASSLVSVVSGSPLHF	TGTGCCAGCAGCTTAGTGTCTGTAGTGTCCGGTTCACCCCTCCACTTT
TRBJ2-7	.	.	TRBV29-1	CSVDSGGEQYF	TGCAGCGTTGATTCCGGGGGCGAGCAGTACTTC